A selection of T cell receptor beta chains follows, all from one sample in a study of response to subunit inactivated influenza vaccine. TCRdb used MiXCR to reprocess the RT-PCR reads, holding one entry per CDR3 protein. Among hundreds of thousands of distinct CDR3 sequences listed, approximately 10% were seen once. The sequenced sample was PBMCs from blood, obtained on the day of vaccination. The source of these receptors is a man aged 50 to 60 who received an inactivated influenza vaccine. Both conserved end residues are part of each CDR3. Fields, in order: V gene, D gene, J gene, clone size, CDR3 DNA, CDR3 protein. The D gene is left open where the match is weak. A row's size may be missing; if present it is once, few, many or a size class.

>TRBV5-1|TRBD1|TRBJ2-5|NA
TGCGCCAGCAGCACGACAGGGTCGGGGCGGGAGACCCAGTACTTC
CASSTTGSGRETQYF
>TRBV2|NA|TRBJ2-1|NA
TGTGCCAGCAGTTGGGGACTTCGACTCTCCTACAATGAGCAGTTCTTC
CASSWGLRLSYNEQFF
>TRBV20-1|NA|TRBJ1-5|few
TGCAGTGCTAGAGATTCCAGGGGCAATCAGCCCCAGCATTTT
CSARDSRGNQPQHF
>TRBV29-1|TRBD2|TRBJ2-2|NA
TGCAGCGTTGGGCGGGAGTGGACCGGGGAGCTGTTTTTT
CSVGREWTGELFF
>TRBV28|NA|TRBJ2-7|NA
TGTGCCAGCAACCCCGCCGGACTCGAGAGCTCCTACGAGCAGTACTTC
CASNPAGLESSYEQYF
>TRBV12-3/TRBV12-4|NA|TRBJ2-1|few
TGTGCCAGCAGCCCCCTACACAATGAGCAGTTCTTC
CASSPLHNEQFF
>TRBV29-1|NA|TRBJ2-3|many
TGCAGCGTTGAAGGGGGGGCGTCGGCCACAGATACGCAGTATTTT
CSVEGGASATDTQYF
>TRBV6-2/TRBV6-3|NA|TRBJ1-5|NA
TGTGCCAGCAGTCCGTGGATCAGCAATCAGCCCCAGCATTTT
CASSPWISNQPQHF
>TRBV5-1|TRBD1|TRBJ2-2|NA
TGCGCCAGCAGAAACACAGGGGGAGAGCTGTTTTTT
CASRNTGGELFF
>TRBV5-1|NA|TRBJ2-5|few
TGCGCCAGCAGCTTGGAACACCTACAAGAGACCCAGTACTTC
CASSLEHLQETQYF
>TRBV11-2|NA|TRBJ2-7|NA
TGTGCCAGCAGCTTAGATGTCCAGGGGTTCTACGAGCAGTACTTC
CASSLDVQGFYEQYF
>TRBV7-9|TRBD2|TRBJ2-3|NA
TGTGCCAGCAGCTTAACCGGGACTAGCAACACAGATACGCAGTATTTT
CASSLTGTSNTDTQYF
>TRBV7-2|TRBD1|TRBJ2-1|once
TGTGCCAGCAGCAGGGGACAGGGGGCTCATGAGCAGTTCTTC
CASSRGQGAHEQFF
>TRBV15|TRBD2|TRBJ2-1|once
TGTGCCACCAGCAGAGCTCTAGCGGGGGTCTTGGGTGAGCAGTTCTTC
CATSRALAGVLGEQFF
>TRBV5-1|NA|TRBJ1-1|NA
TGCGCCAGCAGCTGGGGCAGGGAAGCTTTCTTT
CASSWGREAFF
>TRBV7-9|NA|TRBJ2-1|few
TGTGCCAGCAGCTTAGGGTCCCGGGAGTCCTACAATGAGCAGTTCTTC
CASSLGSRESYNEQFF
>TRBV6-2/TRBV6-3|NA|TRBJ2-7|few
TGTGCCAGCCCTATGGAACCCCACGAGCAGTACTTC
CASPMEPHEQYF
>TRBV12-3/TRBV12-4|NA|TRBJ1-5|NA
TGTGCCAGCAGGACGTCGGGGCTGATGAATCAGCCCCAGCATTTT
CASRTSGLMNQPQHF
>TRBV4-1|NA|TRBJ1-3|few
TGCGCCAGCAGCCAAGTGGTTGAGGACACCATATATTTT
CASSQVVEDTIYF
>TRBV20-1|NA|TRBJ1-5|NA
TGCAGTGCTAGAAAGGGGGTGGGTCAGCCCCAGCATTTT
CSARKGVGQPQHF
>TRBV5-1|NA|TRBJ2-3|few
TGCGCCAGCAGCTTGAGCCCCCCTCTAGATACGCAGTATTTT
CASSLSPPLDTQYF
>TRBV2|NA|TRBJ2-3|NA
TGTGCCAGCAGTGCGCCGCCGACTAGATTGGGCGGCGCAGATACGCAGTATTTT
CASSAPPTRLGGADTQYF
>TRBV28|TRBD2|TRBJ2-3|NA
TGTGCCAGCAGTTTAAGAGGCGGGAGATCAGATACGCAGTATTTT
CASSLRGGRSDTQYF
>TRBV25-1|TRBD1|TRBJ2-3|few
TGTGCCAGCAGTGAGCGGACAGGGGACCAGATTACGCAGTATTTT
CASSERTGDQITQYF
>TRBV7-2|NA|TRBJ2-4|many
TGTGCCAGCAGCCTAACCGGGGTCAAAAACATTCAGTACTTC
CASSLTGVKNIQYF
>TRBV5-1|TRBD1|TRBJ1-6|NA
TGCGCCAGCAGCTTGGGGACAGGGGATAATTCACCCCTCCACTTT
CASSLGTGDNSPLHF
>TRBV2|NA|TRBJ2-7|NA
TGTGCCAGCAGTGTTTTGAGCTCCTACGAGCAGTACTTC
CASSVLSSYEQYF
>TRBV7-2|NA|TRBJ1-5|NA
TGTGCCAGCAGCAAACAGGGTGGTCGGTTTAGCAATCAGCCCCAGCATTTT
CASSKQGGRFSNQPQHF
>TRBV20-1|NA|TRBJ1-4|few
TGCAGTGCTAGATCCGGGACGCACAATGAAAAACTGTTTTTT
CSARSGTHNEKLFF
>TRBV11-2|TRBD2|TRBJ2-1|NA
TGTGCCAGCATCCTGGGGGGGGTGGCCTACAATGAGCAGTTCTTC
CASILGGVAYNEQFF
>TRBV20-1|TRBD2|TRBJ2-3|few
TGCAGTGCTACTGGGGGGCGACTAGCGGGAATTCTTCGCACAGATACGCAGTATTTT
CSATGGRLAGILRTDTQYF
>TRBV12-3/TRBV12-4|NA|TRBJ1-1|few
TGTGCCAGCAGCCCTTACATGGGGGCAGGAACTACTGAAGCTTTCTTT
CASSPYMGAGTTEAFF
>TRBV9|NA|TRBJ2-3|NA
TGTGCCAGCAGCGTAGGTGTGGGTAGGGTAACAGATACGCAGTATTTT
CASSVGVGRVTDTQYF
>TRBV10-3|NA|TRBJ2-1|NA
TGTGCCATCAGGGAGGTGGGAGCAGGGAATGAGCAGTTCTTC
CAIREVGAGNEQFF
>TRBV5-1|NA|TRBJ2-7|NA
TGCGCCAGCAGCTTGCTGACCGACTACGAGCAGTACTTC
CASSLLTDYEQYF
>TRBV12-3/TRBV12-4|NA|TRBJ2-1|many
TGTGCCAGCAGCCCCAGGGGGGTCTCCTACAATGAGCAGTTCTTC
CASSPRGVSYNEQFF
>TRBV20-1|NA|TRBJ1-4|few
TGCAGTGCTCGACCCCCGGCTAATGAAAAACTGTTTTTT
CSARPPANEKLFF
>TRBV27|NA|TRBJ2-1|NA
TGTGCCAGCAGAACTCTACGGAACAATGAGCAGTTCTTC
CASRTLRNNEQFF
>TRBV20-1|TRBD2|TRBJ2-5|NA
TGCAGTGCTCTAGGACTAGATAGCCAAGAGACCCAGTACTTC
CSALGLDSQETQYF
>TRBV12-3/TRBV12-4|TRBD2|TRBJ2-7|NA
TGTGCCAGCAGCAAGACTAGCGGGGCCTCCTACGAGCAGTACTTC
CASSKTSGASYEQYF
>TRBV7-9|NA|TRBJ2-7|few
TGTGCAAGCAGGTCTATCTACGAGCAGTACTTC
CASRSIYEQYF
>TRBV7-9|TRBD2|TRBJ2-1|NA
TGTGCCAGCAGCCCTAGCGGGGGGCGCTACAATGAGCAGTTCTTC
CASSPSGGRYNEQFF
>TRBV7-9|NA|TRBJ2-5|NA
TGTGCCAGCAGCTCAACGAAGACCCAGTACTTC
CASSSTKTQYF
>TRBV7-9|NA|TRBJ2-4|many
TGTGCCAGCAGCTTAGCCGTCCAAAACATTCAGTACTTC
CASSLAVQNIQYF
>TRBV29-1|NA|TRBJ1-2|NA
TGCAGCGTTGAAGATCTAACCCACTATGGCTACACCTTC
CSVEDLTHYGYTF
>TRBV20-1|TRBD2|TRBJ2-5|few
TGTCCCCGGGGGGGGGAAGAGACCCAGTACTTC
CPRGGEETQYF
>TRBV2|TRBD1|TRBJ1-5|few
TGTGCCAGCAGTGAAAGCGCCATGGGGACAGGGAGGAAACAGCCCCAGCATTTT
CASSESAMGTGRKQPQHF
>TRBV29-1|TRBD2|TRBJ2-2|NA
TGCAGCGTTCGGAAGCGGGACTCGAACACCGGGGAGCTGTTTTTT
CSVRKRDSNTGELFF
>TRBV4-2|TRBD1|TRBJ1-5|many
TGTGCCAGCAGCCCCACTCACGGGACAGGGAACAATCAGCCCCAGCATTTT
CASSPTHGTGNNQPQHF
>TRBV4-2|TRBD2|TRBJ2-3|few
TGTGCCAGCAGCAGACTAGCGGGAGGCTCCATAGGAGGTTTCAGCACAGATACGCAGTATTTT
CASSRLAGGSIGGFSTDTQYF
>TRBV9|NA|TRBJ2-2|many
TGTGCCAGCAGCGCAAGATTGAACACCGGGGAGCTGTTTTTT
CASSARLNTGELFF
>TRBV4-2|NA|TRBJ2-3|many
TGTGCCAGCAGCCAAGGGCGAACAGATACGCAGTATTTT
CASSQGRTDTQYF
>TRBV7-8|NA|TRBJ2-2|few
TGTGCCAGCAGCCCGACTGGAGGGGCCGGGGAGCTGTTTTTT
CASSPTGGAGELFF
>TRBV6-1|NA|TRBJ2-1|NA
TGTGCCAGCAGCACAGACTCCAGGCTGGACCGGAACAATGAGCAGTTCTTC
CASSTDSRLDRNNEQFF